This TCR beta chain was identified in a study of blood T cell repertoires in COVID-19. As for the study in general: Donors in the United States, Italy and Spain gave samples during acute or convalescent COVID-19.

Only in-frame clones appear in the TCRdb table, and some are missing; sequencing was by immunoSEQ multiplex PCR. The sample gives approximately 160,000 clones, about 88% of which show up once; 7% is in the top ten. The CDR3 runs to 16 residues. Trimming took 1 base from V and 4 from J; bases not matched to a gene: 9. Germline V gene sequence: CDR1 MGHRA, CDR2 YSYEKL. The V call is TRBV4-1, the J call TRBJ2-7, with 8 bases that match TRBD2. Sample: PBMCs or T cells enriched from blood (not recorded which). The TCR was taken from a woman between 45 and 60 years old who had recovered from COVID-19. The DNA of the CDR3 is TGCGCCAGCAGCCAAGGGGGAGCGGGAGCTCGTTACGAGCAGTACTTC. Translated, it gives CASSQGGAGARYEQYF.